Shown below are 19 T cell receptor beta chains from a single sample sequenced in a study of cytomegalovirus exposure and HLA in healthy donors (dated by TCRdb to about 2017). The library was built by means of the immunoSEQ multiplex PCR assay. A mixture of 60 forward primers for TCR Vbeta segments and 13 reverse primers for TCR Jbeta segments was used in the multiplex PCR. TCRdb stores this immuneACCESS table with in-frame sequences only. Part of the clones is absent; in the studies checked, under half of the shortfall reflects unresolved V genes, and no reason is known for the rest. Here the sample has roughly 100,000 clones; about 75% occur a single time. Around 2.8% of the sample belongs to the ten largest clones. The specimen sequenced was PBMCs. Receptors originate from a male donor in good health and CMV-seropositive.

V is TRBV2 and J is TRBJ2-3; 9 nucleotides align to TRBD2. Germline V gene sequence: CDR1 SNHLY, CDR2 FYNNEI. Losses at the gene ends were 4 bases for V and 6 bases for J; bases not matched to a gene: 11. This CDR3 has 16 residues. DNA of the CDR3: TGTGCCAGCAGTGTCTCTAGCGGGAACGGACTCGATACGCAGTATTTT. The encoded protein is CASSVSSGNGLDTQYF. Full variable domain (rest looked up from reference TRBV2 and TRBJ2-3): EPEVTQTPSHQVTQMGQEVILRCVPISNHLYFYWYRQILGQKVEFLVSFYNNEISEKSEIFDDQFSVERPDGSNFTLKIRSTKLEDSAMYFCASSVSSGNGLDTQYFGPGTRLTVL.

This clone has a handful of counts. The rearrangement uses TRBV7-9 and TRBJ2-1; D is perhaps TRBD1 (5 bases). Germline V lookup: CDR1 SEHNR, CDR2 FQNEAQ (reference sequence). V was cut by 5 bases and J by 3 bases, with 8 bases left in between. The CDR3 length is 13 residues. For the CDR3, the DNA is TGTGCCAGCAGCGACACAGGCTACAATGAGCAGTTCTTC. Its protein is CASSDTGYNEQFF.

In this sample, this clone turned up a few times. The V call is TRBV28, the J call TRBJ2-3; D may be TRBD2 (6 bases). Germline V gene data show CDR1 as MDHEN and CDR2 as SYDVKM. The CDR3 consists of 15 residues. Trimming cost V 5 bases and J 4 bases, with 16 bases left between them. In DNA form, the CDR3 reads TGTGCCAGCAGTCCCGGGACTTTGGCCCCAGATACGCAGTATTTT. This sequence encodes CASSPGTLAPDTQYF.

In this sample, this clone turned up a few times. V is TRBV28 and J is TRBJ2-7, with TRBD1 matching 8 bases. The CDR3 runs 16 residues. With 6 bases clipped from V and 3 bases from J, the junction kept 13 bases outside the gene matches. Germline CDR1 and CDR2: MDHEN and SYDVKM. The CDR3 sequence is CASRLSPGQGVYEQYF. DNA of the CDR3: TGTGCCAGCAGATTAAGTCCCGGACAGGGTGTCTACGAGCAGTACTTC.

This chain joins TRBV7-9 and TRBJ2-5, with 7 bases aligning to TRBD1. The CDR3 contains 14 residues. CDR1 SEHNR and CDR2 FQNEAQ come from the germline V gene (reference sequence). V was pared by 2 bases and J by 5 bases, with 5 bases of the junction left unmatched. In DNA form, the CDR3 reads TGTGCCAGCAGCTTACAGGGGGTTAGGGAGACCCAGTACTTC. Its translation: CASSLQGVRETQYF.

This clone was detected only once. The genes are TRBV7-9 and TRBJ2-4; 12 bases fit TRBD1. CDR3 length: 16 amino acids. Trimming took 3 bases from V and 8 from J; bases not matched to a gene: 8. The V gene's germline CDR1 is SEHNR and CDR2 FQNEAQ (reference sequence). CDR3 bases: TGTGCCAGCAGCTTTCCGGGACAGGGGGCGGTTCACATTCAGTACTTC. Amino acids: CASSFPGQGAVHIQYF.

The chain uses TRBV18 and TRBJ1-3; D is possibly TRBD1 (5 bases). The CDR3 has 16 residues. Trimming cost V 1 base and J 0 bases, with 10 bases left between them. CDR1 is KGHSH, CDR2 LQKENI, per germline. The CDR3 loop is CASSPQPGHSGNTIYF. The DNA for the CDR3 is TGTGCCAGCTCACCACAACCAGGGCACTCTGGAAACACCATATATTTT.

This clone has a single count. This chain uses TRBV6-5 with TRBJ1-5; D is unclear. V lost 7 bases to trimming and J lost 3 bases, with 10 bases between them. The length of the CDR3 is 13 residues. CDR1 is MNHEY, CDR2 SVGAGI, per germline. In nucleotides, the CDR3 is TGTGCCAGCAAGAGGGATACCAATCAGCCCCAGCATTTT. Its protein is CASKRDTNQPQHF.

This chain connects TRBV7-8 to TRBJ1-2; 9 bases map to TRBD1. The CDR3 has 14 residues. Germline lookup yields CDR1 SGHVS and CDR2 FQNEAQ. J gave up 7 bases and V 1 base, and 4 bases lay outside the gene matches. The CDR3, as DNA: TGTGCCAGCAGCTTAGGACAGGGGGGGAGTGGCTACACCTTC. This gives the protein CASSLGQGGSGYTF.

The rearrangement uses TRBV11-2 and TRBJ2-7, with D uncertain. V was pared by 5 bases and J by 0 bases, with 8 bases between. The CDR3 is 13 amino acids. Germline-derived CDR1 and CDR2 are SGHAT and FQNNGV. This chain's CDR3 is CASSLGSSYEQYF. The CDR3 DNA follows: TGTGCCAGCAGCCTAGGTAGCTCCTACGAGCAGTACTTC. Full variable domain (missing parts from reference TRBV11-2 and TRBJ2-7): EAGVAQSPRYKIIEKRQSVAFWCNPISGHATLYWYQQILGQGPKLLIQFQNNGVVDDSQLPKDRFSAERLKGVDSTLKIQPAKLEDSAVYLCASSLGSSYEQYFGPGTRLTVT.

The J gene is TRBJ1-1, the V gene TRBV6-5; D call uncertain. Trimming took off 2 bases at V and 1 base at J, with 8 bases between the two ends. The CDR3 spans 14 residues. CDR1 and CDR2 (germline): MNHEY, SVGAGI. The CDR3 DNA reads as TGTGCCAGCAGTTACCGCACATCGAACACTGAAGCTTTCTTT. As protein: CASSYRTSNTEAFF.

This clone was observed a few times. J is TRBJ2-7 and V is TRBV29-1; tentative D call: TRBD2 (5 bases). The CDR3 consists of 12 residues. CDR1 SQVTM and CDR2 ANQGSEA come from the germline V gene. With 1 base removed from V and 4 bases from J, the gap between germline ends came to 8 bases. CDR3 DNA sequence: TGCAGCGTTGAAGGTGGGGAGTACGAGCAGTACTTC. Translating gives CSVEGGEYEQYF.

This chain joins TRBV6-5 and TRBJ1-5; D not resolved. CDR3 size: 14 residues. With 0 bases removed from V and 4 bases from J, the gap between germline ends came to 7 bases. CDR1 MNHEY and CDR2 SVGAGI come from the germline V gene. The chain's CDR3 is CASSYSGLNQPQHF. In nucleotides, the CDR3 is TGTGCCAGCAGTTACTCGGGCCTAAATCAGCCCCAGCATTTT.

The chain combines TRBV6-5 with TRBJ1-6; unclear D gene. CDR3 length equals 16 residues. The germline V gene has CDR1 MNHEY and CDR2 SVGAGI. V lost 2 bases to trimming and J lost 9 bases, with 17 bases between them. The CDR3 region is CASSYGAGTGVSPLHF. CDR3 nucleotides: TGTGCCAGCAGTTACGGCGCCGGCACCGGGGTTTCACCCCTCCACTTT.

As concerns this clone: The same CDR3 is also encoded by other DNA sequences in this sample. The genes are TRBV5-1 and TRBJ2-5, with D perhaps TRBD1 (6 bases). Trimming stripped 4 bases from V and 5 bases from J, with 9 bases between. CDR1 is SGHRS and CDR2 is YFSETQ in the germline V gene. The CDR3 runs to 12 residues. The DNA for the CDR3 is TGCGCCAGCAGCGCCGACAGGGAGACCCAGTACTTC. This sequence encodes CASSADRETQYF.

At least ten counts were recorded for this clone. CDR3 amino acids: CASSLMAELEYEQYF. CDR3 DNA sequence: TGTGCCAGCAGTTTGATGGCGGAACTGGAGTACGAGCAGTACTTC. This chain joins TRBV28 and TRBJ2-7; D remains ambiguous. Germline CDR1 is MDHEN and CDR2 is SYDVKM. The CDR3 sequence is 15 residues long. Trimming removed 3 bases at V and 4 bases at J, with 16 bases between. Filled out from reference TRBV28 and TRBJ2-7, the complete variable domain reads DVKVTQSSRYLVKRTGEKVFLECVQDMDHENMFWYRQDPGLGLRLIYFSYDVKMKEKGDIPEGYSVSREKKERFSLILESASTNQTSMYLCASSLMAELEYEQYFGPGTRLTVT.

The gene calls are TRBV7-2 and TRBJ2-7; maybe TRBD1 (5 bases). CDR3 length equals 13 residues. V shed 5 bases and J shed 6 bases, with 14 bases lying between them. The germline CDR1 and CDR2 sequences are SGHTA and FQGNSA. CDR3 region: CASSPQPRGEQYF. CDR3 coding DNA: TGTGCCAGCAGCCCGCAGCCTAGGGGCGAGCAGTACTTC.

The rearrangement joins TRBV27 to TRBJ1-2, with D possibly matching TRBD1 (6 bases). The CDR3 extends over 15 amino acids. Germline CDR1 MNHEY, CDR2 SMNVEV (reference sequence). Between the trimmed V and J ends, which lost 5 bases and 0 bases, there was a span of 13 bases. Here the CDR3 DNA reads TGTGCCAGCAGTCTAACAGGGAGGGCTAACTATGGCTACACCTTC. Amino acids: CASSLTGRANYGYTF.

The chain is built from TRBV19 and TRBJ2-2; D is unclear. The CDR3 contains 15 residues. V was shortened by 5 bases and J by 4 bases, with 14 bases between the two germline ends. Germline values: CDR1 LNHDA, CDR2 SQIVND (reference sequence). The CDR3 nucleotides read TGTGCCAGTAGTCTAGGGCAAATCCGCACCGGGGAGCTGTTTTTT. This codes for CASSLGQIRTGELFF.